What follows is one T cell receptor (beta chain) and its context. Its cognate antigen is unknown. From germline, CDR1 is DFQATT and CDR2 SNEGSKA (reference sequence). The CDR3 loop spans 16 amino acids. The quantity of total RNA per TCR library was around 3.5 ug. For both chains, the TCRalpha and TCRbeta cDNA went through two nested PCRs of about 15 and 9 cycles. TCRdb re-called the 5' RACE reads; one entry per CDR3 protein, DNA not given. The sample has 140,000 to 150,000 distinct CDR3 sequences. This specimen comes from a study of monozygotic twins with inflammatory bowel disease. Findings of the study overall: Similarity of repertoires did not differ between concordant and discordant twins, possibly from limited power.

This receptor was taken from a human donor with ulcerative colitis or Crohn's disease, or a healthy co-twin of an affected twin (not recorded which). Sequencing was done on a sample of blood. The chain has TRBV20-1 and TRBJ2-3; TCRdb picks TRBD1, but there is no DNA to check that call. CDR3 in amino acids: CSAGGSFSASTDTQYF.